The present T cell receptor (beta chain) was sequenced within a study of blood T cells in healthy people across ages. The wider study: Every two T cells gave about one barcoded beta molecule via template switching.

Study results and caveats: Estimated diversity that came from one million T cells was considered an underestimate. Unsorted PBMCs ruled out conclusive naive versus antigen-experienced comparison.

The V and J ends lost 7 bases and 4 bases, in that order; junction bases with no gene match: 8. This CDR3 has 14 residues. Germline V CDR1 and CDR2: MNHNS, SASEGT. As concerns this clonotype: Its specificity is not known.

Combining a sample-barcoded 5' primer with a J-beta primer mix, a second PCR ran for roughly 7 to 12 cycles. The yield of each sample was at least 3 million CDR3-containing paired-end reads. TCRdb ran MiXCR on the 5' RACE reads and lists one entry per CDR3 protein. The data show 730,000 or so distinct CDR3 sequences, roughly 41% seen once. The source is a woman in her sixties in good health. The source material was blood. J is TRBJ1-1 and V is TRBV6-1; 8 bases map to TRBD1. CDR3 bases: TGTGCCAGCAACGATCAGGGGGCCGGCACTGAAGCTTTCTTT. It translates to CASNDQGAGTEAFF.